These T cell receptor beta chains were read from a single sample in a study of CD8 T cells in Susac syndrome. TCRdb called the immunoSEQ multiplex PCR reads again in MiXCR, with one record for every CDR3 protein. The top ten hold approximately 0.2% of the sample, which has 100,000 to 150,000 distinct CDR3 sequences, just under 95% seen once. The sample comprised CD8+ T cells from PBMCs. These receptors all come from a human donor with Susac syndrome. CDR3s include the opening cysteine and the closing phenylalanine or tryptophan. D genes are given only for firm matches. Only part of the rows carry a size: once, few, many, or a class if the clone is expanded.

J,V,size,D,CDR3,DNA
TRBJ1-1,TRBV9,NA,TRBD1,CASSVEDRASEAFF,TGTGCCAGCAGCGTGGAAGACAGGGCGTCTGAAGCTTTCTTT
TRBJ2-3,TRBV5-6,NA,NA,CASSLEGHRTDTQYF,TGTGCCAGCAGCTTGGAAGGACACCGCACAGATACGCAGTATTTT
TRBJ2-1,TRBV7-9,once,TRBD2,CASSSGIPNEQFF,TGTGCCAGCAGCAGCGGGATTCCCAATGAGCAGTTCTTC
TRBJ2-1,TRBV27,once,NA,CASSFIGEQFF,TGTGCCAGCAGTTTTATCGGTGAGCAGTTCTTC
TRBJ2-5,TRBV4-2,NA,NA,CASSQSVLQDQETQYF,TGTGCCAGCAGCCAGTCCGTCCTACAGGATCAAGAGACCCAGTACTTC
TRBJ2-3,TRBV9,NA,NA,CASSVRLQPTDTQYF,TGTGCCAGCAGCGTAAGACTACAGCCCACAGATACGCAGTATTTT
TRBJ1-1,TRBV2,NA,TRBD1,CASSLGTGNTEAFF,TGTGCCAGCAGTTTGGGGACAGGGAACACTGAAGCTTTCTTT
TRBJ1-1,TRBV20-1,NA,NA,CSATGGSNTEAFF,TGCAGTGCCACTGGGGGATCGAACACTGAAGCTTTCTTT
TRBJ2-1,TRBV20-1,NA,TRBD2,CSARDRSSGRNEQFF,TGCAGTGCTAGAGATAGGAGTAGCGGGAGGAATGAGCAGTTCTTC
TRBJ2-7,TRBV20-1,NA,NA,CSASGDRTYEQYF,TGCAGTGCTAGTGGAGACAGGACCTACGAGCAGTACTTC
TRBJ2-1,TRBV6-4,NA,TRBD2,CASSVLAGSYNEQFF,TGTGCCAGCAGTGTACTAGCGGGCTCCTACAATGAGCAGTTCTTC
TRBJ2-4,TRBV7-9,NA,NA,CASSFDSRYLENIQYF,TGTGCCAGCAGCTTCGACTCCAGATATCTAGAAAACATTCAGTACTTC
TRBJ1-5,TRBV21-1,NA,NA,CASSRSRPTNQPQHF,TGTGCCAGCAGCAGGTCCCGGCCCACCAATCAGCCCCAGCATTTT
TRBJ2-7,TRBV7-9,once,TRBD1,CASSSGGAYEQYF,TGTGCCAGCAGCTCAGGGGGCGCCTACGAGCAGTACTTC
TRBJ2-7,TRBV25-1,once,TRBD2,CASSRREGGNEQYF,TGTGCCAGCAGTAGGCGGGAGGGAGGGAACGAGCAGTACTTC
TRBJ1-1,TRBV27,once,NA,CASSFPFF,TGTGCCAGCAGTTTTCCTTTCTTT
TRBJ1-5,TRBV4-3,NA,NA,CASSQSRGSNQPQHF,TGCGCCAGCAGCCAATCCCGGGGAAGCAATCAGCCCCAGCATTTT
TRBJ1-5,TRBV28,NA,TRBD1,CASGGQGGHQPQHF,TGTGCCAGCGGGGGACAGGGTGGACATCAGCCCCAGCATTTT
TRBJ2-5,TRBV9,NA,NA,CASSAAQGSQETQYF,TGTGCCAGCAGCGCGGCACAGGGCAGTCAAGAGACCCAGTACTTC
TRBJ1-1,TRBV12-5,NA,NA,CASGSPDTEAFF,TGTGCTAGTGGTTCCCCCGACACTGAAGCTTTCTTT
TRBJ1-1,TRBV6-1,NA,NA,CASSTGNTEAFF,TGTGCCAGCAGTACAGGGAACACTGAAGCTTTCTTT
TRBJ1-1,TRBV28,NA,NA,CASSTRWGRNTEAFF,TGTGCCAGCAGTACCCGTTGGGGCAGAAACACTGAAGCTTTCTTT
TRBJ2-3,TRBV11-2,NA,NA,CASSWSRSSGTDTQYF,TGTGCCAGCAGCTGGAGCAGAAGTAGCGGCACAGATACGCAGTATTTT
TRBJ2-3,TRBV6-2/TRBV6-3,NA,NA,CASSYSLGSDTQYF,TGTGCCAGCAGTTACTCGCTAGGATCAGATACGCAGTATTTT
TRBJ1-1,TRBV12-3/TRBV12-4,NA,TRBD1,CASSFSGGEGAFF,TGTGCCAGCAGTTTTTCAGGGGGCGAGGGAGCTTTCTTT
TRBJ2-3,TRBV6-5,NA,TRBD1,CASSFGGLTGTGTDTQYF,TGTGCCAGCAGTTTTGGGGGCCTGACCGGGACAGGCACAGATACGCAGTATTTT
TRBJ2-1,TRBV14,once,NA,CASSQVGPRSSYNEQFF,TGTGCCAGCAGCCAAGTGGGTCCCAGGAGCTCCTACAATGAGCAGTTCTTC
TRBJ1-1,TRBV25-1,NA,NA,CASQGVNTEAFF,TGTGCCAGCCAAGGGGTGAACACTGAAGCTTTCTTT
TRBJ2-3,TRBV4-1,NA,NA,CASSQVVSGADTQYF,TGCGCCAGCAGCCAAGTTGTTTCGGGAGCAGATACGCAGTATTTT
TRBJ2-3,TRBV19,NA,NA,CASSAHNPPRTDTQYF,TGTGCCAGTAGTGCTCACAACCCGCCCCGGACAGATACGCAGTATTTT
TRBJ1-6,TRBV10-3,once,NA,CAISESPNSPLHF,TGTGCCATCAGTGAGTCGCCTAATTCACCCCTCCACTTT
TRBJ2-2,TRBV9,NA,TRBD2,CASSGSGSNTGELFF,TGTGCCAGCAGCGGGAGCGGGAGCAACACCGGGGAGCTGTTTTTT
TRBJ1-6,TRBV3-1,NA,TRBD1,CASSPIGQGASSPLHF,TGTGCCAGCAGCCCAATCGGACAGGGGGCTAGTTCACCCCTCCACTTT
TRBJ1-2,TRBV14,NA,TRBD1,CASSQDVQGDGYTF,TGTGCCAGCAGCCAAGATGTGCAGGGGGATGGCTACACCTTC
TRBJ1-1,TRBV3-1,once,TRBD1,CASSQEGIDRGREAFF,TGTGCCAGCAGCCAAGAGGGGATAGACAGGGGGCGAGAAGCTTTCTTT
TRBJ2-3,TRBV5-6,NA,TRBD2,CASSLREDPFDTQYF,TGTGCCAGCAGCTTACGGGAGGACCCGTTCGATACGCAGTATTTT
TRBJ1-2,TRBV6-5,NA,NA,CASSLGQHYGYTF,TGTGCCAGCAGTCTCGGACAGCATTATGGCTACACCTTC
TRBJ2-1,TRBV30,NA,TRBD2,CAWSLGAGGQDEQFF,TGTGCCTGGAGTCTAGGAGCGGGAGGGCAGGATGAGCAGTTCTTC
TRBJ2-4,TRBV9,NA,TRBD2,CASSERGAGDIQYF,TGTGCCAGCAGCGAGCGGGGGGCCGGGGACATTCAGTACTTC
TRBJ2-5,TRBV6-1,NA,NA,CASSVTAGETQYF,TGTGCCAGCAGTGTGACCGCAGGGGAGACCCAGTACTTC
TRBJ2-1,TRBV25-1,once,NA,CAATSWLNEQFF,TGTGCCGCTACTAGTTGGCTCAATGAGCAGTTCTTC
TRBJ1-4,TRBV5-6,NA,NA,CASSAGTTNEKLFF,TGTGCCAGCAGCGCCGGGACAACTAATGAAAAACTGTTTTTT
TRBJ2-5,TRBV12-3/TRBV12-4,NA,TRBD1,CASSTGTGAQETQYF,TGTGCCAGCAGCACCGGGACAGGGGCCCAAGAGACCCAGTACTTC
TRBJ2-3,TRBV13,NA,NA,CASSAERSTDTQYF,TGTGCCAGCAGCGCCGAGCGTAGCACAGATACGCAGTATTTT
TRBJ2-1,TRBV13,NA,TRBD2,CASSLPSGGLYNEQFF,TGTGCCAGCAGCTTACCTAGCGGGGGCCTCTACAATGAGCAGTTCTTC
TRBJ1-2,TRBV6-5,NA,TRBD1,CASTKTGDGYYGYTF,TGTGCCAGCACCAAGACAGGGGACGGGTACTATGGCTACACCTTC
TRBJ2-7,TRBV15,NA,TRBD1,CATSRDRQGNYEQYF,TGTGCCACCAGCAGAGATAGACAGGGAAACTACGAGCAGTACTTC
TRBJ2-5,TRBV6-5,few,NA,CASSYSGLWGTQYF,TGTGCCAGCAGTTACTCTGGTCTATGGGGGACCCAGTACTTC
TRBJ2-5,TRBV27,NA,NA,CASSLAGVRETQYF,TGTGCCAGCAGTTTAGCCGGGGTACGGGAGACCCAGTACTTC
TRBJ2-2,TRBV6-5,few,NA,CASSPGQGVGELFF,TGTGCCAGCAGTCCGGGACAAGGCGTCGGGGAGCTGTTTTTT
TRBJ1-1,TRBV14,NA,NA,CASSQDLRGPGHTEAFF,TGTGCCAGCAGCCAAGACTTACGGGGGCCGGGACACACTGAAGCTTTCTTT
TRBJ1-2,TRBV30,NA,NA,CAWSATSNYGYTF,TGTGCCTGGAGTGCAACAAGTAACTATGGCTACACCTTC
TRBJ2-3,TRBV9,NA,TRBD1,CASSVDRDRGADTQYF,TGTGCCAGCAGCGTAGACAGGGACAGGGGGGCCGATACGCAGTATTTT
TRBJ2-1,TRBV5-1,NA,NA,CASSGGTATVYNEQFF,TGCGCCAGCAGCGGGGGGACAGCGACGGTCTACAATGAGCAGTTCTTC
TRBJ1-1,TRBV20-1,NA,TRBD1,CSASRDRVTEAFF,TGCAGTGCTAGTAGAGACAGGGTCACTGAAGCTTTCTTT
TRBJ2-7,TRBV15,NA,NA,CATSTSTESPYEQYF,TGTGCCACCAGCACCTCTACAGAGTCCCCCTACGAGCAGTACTTC
TRBJ2-1,TRBV12-3/TRBV12-4,NA,TRBD2,CASSYEGLAGGANEQFF,TGTGCCAGCAGTTATGAGGGACTAGCGGGAGGGGCCAATGAGCAGTTCTTC
TRBJ2-1,TRBV4-1,NA,NA,CASSRDSSYNEQFF,TGCGCCAGCAGCCGGGATAGCTCCTACAATGAGCAGTTCTTC